This is a list of T cell receptor beta chains from one sample in a study of CD8 T cells in Susac syndrome. One entry per CDR3 protein results from TCRdb running MiXCR on the immunoSEQ multiplex PCR reads. The sample includes about 240,000 distinct CDR3 sequences, 95% to 97% of them seen just once. The sample consisted of CD4+ T cells from PBMCs. These receptors were taken from a human donor with Susac syndrome. The CDR3 runs from the conserved cysteine through the conserved F or W. The order of the fields is CDR3 length, V gene, J gene, D gene, CDR3 DNA, CDR3 protein. The D gene is left open where the match is weak.

14	TRBV3-1	TRBJ2-7	TRBD1	TGTGCCAGCAGCCATACGGGACAGGGGAACGAGCAGTACTTC	CASSHTGQGNEQYF
12	TRBV20-1	TRBJ2-3	.	TGCAGTGCTAGGTCAGGGTACGATACGCAGTATTTT	CSARSGYDTQYF
14	TRBV27	TRBJ1-1	.	TGTGCCAGCAGTTCACCAGGGTGGAACACTGAAGCTTTCTTT	CASSSPGWNTEAFF
15	TRBV24-1	TRBJ1-2	.	TGTGCCACCAGTAGCACGTCGGGGATCGGCTATGGCTACACCTTC	CATSSTSGIGYGYTF
16	TRBV24-1	TRBJ2-2	.	TGTGCCACCAGTGCCCTAGGGTCCCCAAACACCGGGGAGCTGTTTTTT	CATSALGSPNTGELFF
13	TRBV20-1	TRBJ1-4	TRBD1	TGCAGTGCTAGAGGGACAGGGAATGAAAAACTGTTTTTT	CSARGTGNEKLFF
14	TRBV7-2	TRBJ2-1	.	TGTGCCAGCAGCCTTAACCACGGGACCAATGAGCAGTTCTTC	CASSLNHGTNEQFF
14	TRBV15	TRBJ2-5	TRBD2	TGTGCCACCACCGAACGACTAGCGGGGGAGACCCAGTACTTC	CATTERLAGETQYF
14	TRBV12-3/TRBV12-4	TRBJ2-1	.	TGTGCCAGCACCGATAGCTTAGCTTACAATGAGCAGTTCTTC	CASTDSLAYNEQFF
10	TRBV18	TRBJ2-7	.	TGTGCCAGCCCGAACTACGAGCAGTACTTC	CASPNYEQYF